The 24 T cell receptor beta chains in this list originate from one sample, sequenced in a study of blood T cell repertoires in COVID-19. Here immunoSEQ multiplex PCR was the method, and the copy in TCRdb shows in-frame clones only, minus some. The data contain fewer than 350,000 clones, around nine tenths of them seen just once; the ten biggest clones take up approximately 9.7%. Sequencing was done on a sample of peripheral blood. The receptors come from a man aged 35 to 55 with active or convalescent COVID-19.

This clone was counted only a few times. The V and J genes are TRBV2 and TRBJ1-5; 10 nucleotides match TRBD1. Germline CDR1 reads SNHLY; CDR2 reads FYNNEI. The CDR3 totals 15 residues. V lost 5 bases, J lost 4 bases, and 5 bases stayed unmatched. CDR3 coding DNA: TGTGCCAGCAGTCGGGACAGGGGAGTGAATCAGCCCCAGCATTTT. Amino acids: CASSRDRGVNQPQHF.

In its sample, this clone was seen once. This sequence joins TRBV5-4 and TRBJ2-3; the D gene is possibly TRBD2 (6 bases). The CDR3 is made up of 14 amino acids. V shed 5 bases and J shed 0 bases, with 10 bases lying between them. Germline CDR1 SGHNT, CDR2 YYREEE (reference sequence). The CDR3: CASSSGTSTDTQYF. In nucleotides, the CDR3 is TGTGCCAGCAGTAGCGGTACTAGCACAGATACGCAGTATTTT.

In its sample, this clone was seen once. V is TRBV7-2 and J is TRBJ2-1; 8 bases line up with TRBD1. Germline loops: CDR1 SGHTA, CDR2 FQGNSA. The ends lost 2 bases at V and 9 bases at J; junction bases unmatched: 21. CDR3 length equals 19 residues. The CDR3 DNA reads TGTGCCAGCAGCTTATTTCCGGAGGGGGGCAGGGGGCGCAGGATTGAGCAGTTCTTC. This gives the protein CASSLFPEGGRGRRIEQFF.

The CDR3 bases are TGTGCCAGCAGCCCGCTTTTGGACAGCGTATACGAGCAGTACTTC. Residues: CASSPLLDSVYEQYF. The chain recombines TRBV9 with TRBJ2-7; D might be TRBD1 (6 bases). CDR3 size: 15 residues. From germline, CDR1 is SGDLS and CDR2 YYNGEE. V lost 4 bases and J lost 4, with 18 bases in between.

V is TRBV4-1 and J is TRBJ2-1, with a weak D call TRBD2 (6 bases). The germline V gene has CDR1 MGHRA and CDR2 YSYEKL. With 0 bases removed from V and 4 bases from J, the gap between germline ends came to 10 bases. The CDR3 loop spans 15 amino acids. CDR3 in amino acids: CASSQESAGYNEQFF. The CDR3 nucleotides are TGCGCCAGCAGCCAAGAATCAGCGGGTTACAATGAGCAGTTCTTC.

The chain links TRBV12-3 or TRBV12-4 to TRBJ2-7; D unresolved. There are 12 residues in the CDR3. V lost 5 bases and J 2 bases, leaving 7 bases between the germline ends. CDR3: CASSAGPYEQYF. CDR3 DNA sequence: TGTGCCAGCAGTGCAGGCCCCTACGAGCAGTACTTC.

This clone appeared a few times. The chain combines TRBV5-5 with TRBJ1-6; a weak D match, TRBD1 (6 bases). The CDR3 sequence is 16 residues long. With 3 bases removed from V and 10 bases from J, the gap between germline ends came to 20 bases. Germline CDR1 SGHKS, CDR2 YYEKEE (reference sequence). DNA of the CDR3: TGTGCCAGCAGCTCACCCGGGGGGCGAGGGCAATCACCCCTCCACTTT. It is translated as CASSSPGGRGQSPLHF.

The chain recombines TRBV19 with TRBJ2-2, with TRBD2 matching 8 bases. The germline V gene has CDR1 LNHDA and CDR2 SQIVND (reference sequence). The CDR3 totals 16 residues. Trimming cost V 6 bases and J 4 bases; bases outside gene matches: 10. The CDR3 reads CASSYSGLEGTGELFF. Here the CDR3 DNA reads TGTGCCAGTAGCTACTCGGGACTAGAGGGCACCGGGGAGCTGTTTTTT. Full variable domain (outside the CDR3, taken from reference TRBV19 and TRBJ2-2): DGGITQSPKYLFRKEGQNVTLSCEQNLNHDAMYWYRQDPGQGLRLIYYSQIVNDFQKGDIAEGYSVSREKKESFPLTVTSAQKNPTAFYLCASSYSGLEGTGELFFGEGSRLTVL.

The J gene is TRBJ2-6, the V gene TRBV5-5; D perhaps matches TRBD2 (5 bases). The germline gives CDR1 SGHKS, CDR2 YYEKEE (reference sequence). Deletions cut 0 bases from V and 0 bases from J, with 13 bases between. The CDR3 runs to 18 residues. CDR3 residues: CASSLVGGLSSGANVLTF. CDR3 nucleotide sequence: TGTGCCAGCAGCTTGGTCGGCGGACTGAGCTCTGGGGCCAACGTCCTGACTTTC.

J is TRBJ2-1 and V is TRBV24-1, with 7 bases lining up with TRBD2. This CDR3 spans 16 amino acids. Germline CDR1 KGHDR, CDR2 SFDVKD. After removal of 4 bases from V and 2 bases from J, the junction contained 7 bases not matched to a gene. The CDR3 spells CATSERTREAYNEQFF. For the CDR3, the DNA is TGTGCCACCAGTGAGCGGACTAGAGAGGCCTACAATGAGCAGTTCTTC.

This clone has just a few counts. In nucleotides, the CDR3 is TGCGCCAGCAGCTTGGGTCTAGCGGGAGTGGAGACCCAGTACTTC. As protein: CASSLGLAGVETQYF. V is TRBV5-1 and J is TRBJ2-5, with 10 nucleotides matching TRBD2. This CDR3 is built from 15 residues. Trimming took 0 bases from V and 5 from J; bases not matched to a gene: 4. Germline V CDR1 and CDR2: SGHRS, YFSETQ.

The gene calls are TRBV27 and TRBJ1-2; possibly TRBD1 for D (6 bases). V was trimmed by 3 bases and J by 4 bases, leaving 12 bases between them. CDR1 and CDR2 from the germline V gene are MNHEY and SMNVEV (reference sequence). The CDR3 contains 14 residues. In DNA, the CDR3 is TGTGCCAGCAGTTTTGGGGGCAGTGGCTATGGCTACACCTTC. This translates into CASSFGGSGYGYTF.

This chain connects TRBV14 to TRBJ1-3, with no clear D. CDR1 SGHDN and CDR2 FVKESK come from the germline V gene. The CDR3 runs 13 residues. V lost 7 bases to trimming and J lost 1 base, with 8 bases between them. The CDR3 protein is CASTGSSGNTIYF. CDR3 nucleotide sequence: TGTGCCAGCACTGGGAGTTCTGGAAACACCATATATTTT.

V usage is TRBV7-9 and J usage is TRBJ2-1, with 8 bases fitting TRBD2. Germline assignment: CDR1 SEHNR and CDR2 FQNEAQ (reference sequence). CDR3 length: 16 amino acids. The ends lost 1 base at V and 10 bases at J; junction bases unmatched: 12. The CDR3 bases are TGTGCCAGCAGCTTAGGCGTCGGGGCGGGAGGCACCGAGCAGTTCTTC. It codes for CASSLGVGAGGTEQFF.

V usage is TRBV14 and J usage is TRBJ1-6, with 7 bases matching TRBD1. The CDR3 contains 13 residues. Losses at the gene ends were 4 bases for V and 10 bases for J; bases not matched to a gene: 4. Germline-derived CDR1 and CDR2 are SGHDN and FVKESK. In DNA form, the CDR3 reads TGTGCCAGCAGCCCTACAGGGGTCTCACCCCTCCACTTT. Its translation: CASSPTGVSPLHF.

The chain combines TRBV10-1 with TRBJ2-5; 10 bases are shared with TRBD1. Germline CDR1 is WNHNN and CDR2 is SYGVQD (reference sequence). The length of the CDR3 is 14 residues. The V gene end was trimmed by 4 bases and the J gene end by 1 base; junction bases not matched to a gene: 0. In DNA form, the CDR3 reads TGCGCCAGCAGTGGGGACAGGGGCCAAGAGACCCAGTACTTC. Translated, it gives CASSGDRGQETQYF.

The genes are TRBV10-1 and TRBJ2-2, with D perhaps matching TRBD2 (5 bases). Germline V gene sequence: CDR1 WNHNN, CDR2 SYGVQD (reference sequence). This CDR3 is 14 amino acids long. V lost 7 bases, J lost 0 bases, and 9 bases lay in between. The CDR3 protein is CASKREPNTGELFF. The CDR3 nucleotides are TGCGCCAGCAAGAGGGAACCGAACACCGGGGAGCTGTTTTTT.

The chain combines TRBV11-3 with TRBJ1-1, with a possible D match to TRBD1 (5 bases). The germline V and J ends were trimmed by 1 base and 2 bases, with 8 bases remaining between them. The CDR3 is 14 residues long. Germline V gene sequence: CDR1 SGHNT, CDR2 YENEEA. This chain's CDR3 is CASSLVGGNTEAFF. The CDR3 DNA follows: TGTGCCAGCAGCTTAGTGGGGGGAAACACTGAAGCTTTCTTT.

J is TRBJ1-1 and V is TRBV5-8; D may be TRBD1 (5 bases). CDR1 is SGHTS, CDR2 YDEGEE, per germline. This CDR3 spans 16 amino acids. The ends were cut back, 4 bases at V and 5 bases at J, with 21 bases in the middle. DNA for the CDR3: TGTGCCAGCAGCCGAAAACCGGGGGGGAGTTGGACTGAAGCTTTCTTT. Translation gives CASSRKPGGSWTEAFF.

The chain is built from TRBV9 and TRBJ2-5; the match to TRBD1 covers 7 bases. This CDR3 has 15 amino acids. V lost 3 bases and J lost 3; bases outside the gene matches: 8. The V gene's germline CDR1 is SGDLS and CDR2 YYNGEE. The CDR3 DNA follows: TGTGCCAGCAGCGCCCTGGGACAGTACAAAGAGACCCAGTACTTC. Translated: CASSALGQYKETQYF.

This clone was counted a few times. DNA for the CDR3: TGTGCCAGCAGCGTTAGGTCACAGCCTGGTCATGGCTACACCTTC. It codes for CASSVRSQPGHGYTF. The chain links TRBV9 to TRBJ1-2; D is ambiguous. The CDR3 covers 15 residues. Per the germline V gene, CDR1 is SGDLS and CDR2 is YYNGEE. V was clipped by 2 bases and J by 6 bases, with 17 bases between them.

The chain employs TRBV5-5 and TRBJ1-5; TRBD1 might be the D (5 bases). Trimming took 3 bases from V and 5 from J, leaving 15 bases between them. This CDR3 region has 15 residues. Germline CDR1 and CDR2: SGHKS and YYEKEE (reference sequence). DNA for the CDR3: TGTGCCAGCAGCTGGGGGGGAAAGGTAGATCAGCCCCAGCATTTT. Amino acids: CASSWGGKVDQPQHF.

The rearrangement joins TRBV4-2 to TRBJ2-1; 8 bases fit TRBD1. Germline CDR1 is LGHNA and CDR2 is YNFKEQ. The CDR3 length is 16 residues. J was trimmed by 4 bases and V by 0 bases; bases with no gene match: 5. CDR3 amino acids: CASSQEVNRGYNEQFF. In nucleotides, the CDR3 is TGTGCCAGCAGCCAAGAAGTCAACAGGGGGTACAATGAGCAGTTCTTC.

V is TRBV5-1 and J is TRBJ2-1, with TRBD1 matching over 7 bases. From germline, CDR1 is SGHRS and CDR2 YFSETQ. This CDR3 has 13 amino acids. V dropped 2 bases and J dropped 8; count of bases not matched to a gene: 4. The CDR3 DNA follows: TGCGCCAGCAGCTTAGGGACAGACTATGAGCAGTTCTTC. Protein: CASSLGTDYEQFF.